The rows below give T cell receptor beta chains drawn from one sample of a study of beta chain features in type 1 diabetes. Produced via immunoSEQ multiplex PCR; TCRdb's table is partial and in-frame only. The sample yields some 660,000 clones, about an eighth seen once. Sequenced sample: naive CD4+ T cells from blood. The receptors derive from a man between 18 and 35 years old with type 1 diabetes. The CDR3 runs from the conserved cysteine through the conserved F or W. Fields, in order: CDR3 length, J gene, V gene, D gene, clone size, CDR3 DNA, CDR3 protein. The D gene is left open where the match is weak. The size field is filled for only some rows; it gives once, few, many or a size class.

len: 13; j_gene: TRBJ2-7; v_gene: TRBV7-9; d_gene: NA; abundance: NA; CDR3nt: TGTGCCAGCAGCTCCCGCGGTTGGAACGAGCAGTACTTC; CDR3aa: CASSSRGWNEQYF
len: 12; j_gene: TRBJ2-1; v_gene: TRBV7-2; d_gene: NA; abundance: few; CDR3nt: TGTGCCAGCAGCTTCCGAGTCAATGAGCAGTTCTTC; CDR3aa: CASSFRVNEQFF
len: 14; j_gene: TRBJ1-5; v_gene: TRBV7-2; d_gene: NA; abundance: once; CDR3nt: TGTGCCAGCGCCAGAGGAGGGAGTAATCAGCCCCAGCATTTT; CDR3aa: CASARGGSNQPQHF
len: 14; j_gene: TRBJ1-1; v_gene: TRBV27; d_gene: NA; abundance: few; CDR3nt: TGTGCCAGCAGTTTATTAGGCAGCCTTTCGAAGGCTTTCTTT; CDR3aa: CASSLLGSLSKAFF
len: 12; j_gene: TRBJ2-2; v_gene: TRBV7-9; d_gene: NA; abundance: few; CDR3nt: TGTGCCAGCAGCCCGAACACCGGGGAGCTGTTTTTT; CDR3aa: CASSPNTGELFF
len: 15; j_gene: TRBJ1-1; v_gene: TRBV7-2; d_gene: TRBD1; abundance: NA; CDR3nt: TGTGCCAGCAGCTTAAGGGGGCCGAGGAACACTGAAGCTTTCTTT; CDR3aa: CASSLRGPRNTEAFF
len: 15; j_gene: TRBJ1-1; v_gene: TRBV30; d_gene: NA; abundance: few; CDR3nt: TGTGCCTGGGTACGACCGGGACGGAGGAACACTGAAGCTTTCTTT; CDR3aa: CAWVRPGRRNTEAFF
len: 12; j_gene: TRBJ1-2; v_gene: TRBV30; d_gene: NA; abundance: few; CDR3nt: TGTGCCCTCCCGACAGGAACCTATGGCTACACCTTC; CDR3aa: CALPTGTYGYTF
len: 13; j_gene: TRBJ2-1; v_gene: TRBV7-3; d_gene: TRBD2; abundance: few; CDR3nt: TGTGCCAGCAGCTCGGGACTAGCGGGCGAGCAGTTCTTC; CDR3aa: CASSSGLAGEQFF
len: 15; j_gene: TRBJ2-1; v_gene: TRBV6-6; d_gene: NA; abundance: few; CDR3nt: TGTGCCAGCACCACGGAGGGCAAAAGCTACAATGAGCAGTTCTTC; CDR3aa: CASTTEGKSYNEQFF
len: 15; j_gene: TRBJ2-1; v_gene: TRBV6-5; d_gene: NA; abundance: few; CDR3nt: TGTGCCAGCAGTCCTCCCGGGACTTCCTACAATGAGCAGTTCTTC; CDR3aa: CASSPPGTSYNEQFF
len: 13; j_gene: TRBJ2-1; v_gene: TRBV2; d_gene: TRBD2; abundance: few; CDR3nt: TGTGCCGGAACTAGCGGGACTTACAATGAGCAGTTCTTC; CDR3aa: CAGTSGTYNEQFF
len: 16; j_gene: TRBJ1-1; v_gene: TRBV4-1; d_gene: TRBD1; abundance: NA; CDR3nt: TGCGCCAGCAGCCGCCCGGGACAGAGGATGAACACTGAAGCTTTCTTT; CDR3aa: CASSRPGQRMNTEAFF
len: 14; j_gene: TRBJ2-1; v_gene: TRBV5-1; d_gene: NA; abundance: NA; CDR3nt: TGCGCCAGCAGCTTTCCGGGACCCTACAATGAGCAGTTCTTC; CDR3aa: CASSFPGPYNEQFF
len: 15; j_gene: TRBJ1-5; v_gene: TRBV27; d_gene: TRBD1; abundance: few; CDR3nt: TGTGCCAGCAGTGGGAGACAGGGTGGCAATCAGCCCCAGCATTTT; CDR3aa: CASSGRQGGNQPQHF
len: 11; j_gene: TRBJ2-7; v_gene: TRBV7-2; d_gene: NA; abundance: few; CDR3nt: TGTGCCAGCAGCCCCCGGCACGAGCAGTACTTC; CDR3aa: CASSPRHEQYF
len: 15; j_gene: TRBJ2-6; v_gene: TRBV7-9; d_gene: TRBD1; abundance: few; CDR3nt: TGTGCCAGCAGTTTAACAGGGGCTGGGGCCAACGTCCTGACTTTC; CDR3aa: CASSLTGAGANVLTF
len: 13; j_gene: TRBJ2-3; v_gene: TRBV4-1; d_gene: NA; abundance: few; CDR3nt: TGCGCCAGCAGCCAAGAAACACCCGATACCCAGTATTTT; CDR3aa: CASSQETPDTQYF
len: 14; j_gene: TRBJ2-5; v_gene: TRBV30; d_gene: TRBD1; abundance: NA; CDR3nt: TGTGCCTGGAGTGTAGGACAGGTAGCGAGGACCCAGTACTTC; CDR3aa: CAWSVGQVARTQYF
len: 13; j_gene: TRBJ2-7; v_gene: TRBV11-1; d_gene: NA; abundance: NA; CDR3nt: TGTGCCAGCAGTCAAAAGGAGGCGGGAAGTAGGTACTTC; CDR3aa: CASSQKEAGSRYF
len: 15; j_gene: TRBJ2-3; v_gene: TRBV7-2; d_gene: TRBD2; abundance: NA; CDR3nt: TGTGCCAGCAGCTTAGGGACTAGCGATAGAGATACGCAGTATTTT; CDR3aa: CASSLGTSDRDTQYF
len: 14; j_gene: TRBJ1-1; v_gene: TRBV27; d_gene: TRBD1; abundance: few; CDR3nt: TGTGCCACTAACGGACAGGGAATGAACACTGAAGCTTTCTTT; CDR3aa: CATNGQGMNTEAFF
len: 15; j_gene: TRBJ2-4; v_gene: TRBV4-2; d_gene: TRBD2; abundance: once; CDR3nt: TGTGCCAGCAGCCAGATCGGGACTAGCGGGATTCATCGGTACTTC; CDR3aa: CASSQIGTSGIHRYF
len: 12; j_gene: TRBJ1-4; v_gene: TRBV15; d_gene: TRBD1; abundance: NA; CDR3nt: TGTGCCATCCGGACAGGGGGTGATAAACTGTTTTTT; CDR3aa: CAIRTGGDKLFF
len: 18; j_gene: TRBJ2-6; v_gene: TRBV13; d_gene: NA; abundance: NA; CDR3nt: TGTGCCAGCAGCTTAAGCCTCTTGCTACTGTCTGGGGCCAACGTCCTGACTTTC; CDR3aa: CASSLSLLLLSGANVLTF
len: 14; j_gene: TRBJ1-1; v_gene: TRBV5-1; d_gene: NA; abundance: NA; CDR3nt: TGCGCCAGCACCAGGGGATCTTGGGACACTGAAGCTTTCTTT; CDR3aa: CASTRGSWDTEAFF
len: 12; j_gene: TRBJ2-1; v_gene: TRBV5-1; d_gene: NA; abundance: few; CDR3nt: TGCGCCAGCAGCTTGGACAGCTATGAGCAGTTCTTC; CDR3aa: CASSLDSYEQFF
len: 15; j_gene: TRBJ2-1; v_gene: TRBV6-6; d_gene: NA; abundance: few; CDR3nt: TGTGCCAGCAGTTCTCTCCGGGGCCAGAACAATGAGCAGTTCTTC; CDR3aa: CASSSLRGQNNEQFF
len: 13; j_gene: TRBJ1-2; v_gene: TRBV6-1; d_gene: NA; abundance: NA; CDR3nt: TGTGCCAGCAGTGAAGACAGGGATTATGGCTACACCTTC; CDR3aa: CASSEDRDYGYTF